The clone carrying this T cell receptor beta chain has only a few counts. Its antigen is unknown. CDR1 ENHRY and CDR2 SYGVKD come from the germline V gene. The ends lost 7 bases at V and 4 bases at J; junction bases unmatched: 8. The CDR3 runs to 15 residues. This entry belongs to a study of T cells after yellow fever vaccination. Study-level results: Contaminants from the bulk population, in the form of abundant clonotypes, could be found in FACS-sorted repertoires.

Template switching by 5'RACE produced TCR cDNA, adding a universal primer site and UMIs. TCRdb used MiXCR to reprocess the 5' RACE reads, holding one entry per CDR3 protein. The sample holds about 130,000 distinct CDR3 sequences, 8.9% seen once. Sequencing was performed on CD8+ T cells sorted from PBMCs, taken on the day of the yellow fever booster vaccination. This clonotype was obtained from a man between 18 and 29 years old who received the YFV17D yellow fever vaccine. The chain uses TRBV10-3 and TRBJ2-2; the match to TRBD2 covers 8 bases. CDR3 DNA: TGTGCCATCAACCGACTAGCGCCGGGCACCGGGGAGCTGTTTTTT. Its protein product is CAINRLAPGTGELFF.